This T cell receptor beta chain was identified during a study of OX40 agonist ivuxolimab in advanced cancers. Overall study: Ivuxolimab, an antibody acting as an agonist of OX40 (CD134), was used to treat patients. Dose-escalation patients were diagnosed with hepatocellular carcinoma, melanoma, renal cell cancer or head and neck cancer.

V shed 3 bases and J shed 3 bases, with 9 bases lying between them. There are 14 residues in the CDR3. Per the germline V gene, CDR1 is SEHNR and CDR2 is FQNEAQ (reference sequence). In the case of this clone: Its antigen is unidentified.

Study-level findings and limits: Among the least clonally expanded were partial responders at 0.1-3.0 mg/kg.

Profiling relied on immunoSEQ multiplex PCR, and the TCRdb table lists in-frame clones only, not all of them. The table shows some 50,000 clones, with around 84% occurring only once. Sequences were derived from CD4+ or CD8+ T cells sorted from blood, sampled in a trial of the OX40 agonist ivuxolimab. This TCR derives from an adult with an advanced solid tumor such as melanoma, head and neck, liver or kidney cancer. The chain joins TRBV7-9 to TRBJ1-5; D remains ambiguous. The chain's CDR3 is CASSFDGINQPQHF. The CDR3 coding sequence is TGTGCCAGCAGCTTCGACGGGATCAATCAGCCCCAGCATTTT.